The subject of this entry is one T cell receptor beta chain. Profiling relied on immunoSEQ multiplex PCR, and the TCRdb table lists in-frame clones only, not all of them. The sample lists hundreds of thousands of clones, roughly four fifths seen once, with around 6.8% in the top ten. The data belong to a study of blood T cell repertoires in COVID-19. Whole-study context: There were acute and convalescent COVID-19 samples, and they came from the United States, Italy and Spain. Sources were T cells, B-cell-depleted T cells, or PBMCs; the material itself was cDNA or gDNA.

The germline V gene encodes CDR1 GTSNPN and CDR2 SVGIG (reference sequence). The junction had 2 bases not matched to a gene; V was cut back by 4 bases and J by 6 bases. The CDR3 has 11 residues. The chain is built from TRBV30 and TRBJ1-1; 7 bases map to TRBD1. Material: peripheral blood. The receptor was isolated from a woman aged 50 to 60 with acute or convalescent COVID-19. The CDR3 sequence: CAWNRGAEAFF. CDR3 in DNA: TGTGCCTGGAACAGGGGAGCTGAAGCTTTCTTT.